This is a list of T cell receptor beta chains from one sample in a study of shared clonotypes between healthy human individuals. Clones were read by immunoSEQ multiplex PCR, and TCRdb kept only the in-frame ones, dropping some. This table has approximately 940,000 clones, 76% appearing once. Sequencing was performed on memory CD4+ T cells sorted from blood. These receptors all come from a man younger than 35 in good health. The CDR3 runs from the conserved cysteine through the conserved F or W. D genes are given only for firm matches. Clone size is shown for a subset of rows, as once, few, many or a class of expanded clone.

NA	TRBJ2-3	TRBV18	NA	TGTGCCAGCTCACCCGCGACCAACACAGATACGCAGTATTTT	CASSPATNTDTQYF
NA	TRBJ2-7	TRBV12-5	NA	TGTGCTAGTGGTTTGGGGCGGACGGGAGACTACGAGCAGTACTTC	CASGLGRTGDYEQYF
TRBD1	TRBJ2-7	TRBV4-2	NA	TGTGCCAGCAGCAGAGGACAGGGCTACGAGCAGTACTTC	CASSRGQGYEQYF
NA	TRBJ1-2	TRBV18	NA	TGTGCCAGCTCACCTTTCCCATCTGAGGCTAACTATGGCTACACCTTC	CASSPFPSEANYGYTF
TRBD1	TRBJ1-2	TRBV27	NA	TGTGCCAGCAGGCGACAGGGTATAATGGGCTACACCTTC	CASRRQGIMGYTF
NA	TRBJ1-2	TRBV6-6	NA	TGTGCCAGCAGTTACTCCGGGTCTGCCTATGGCTACACCTTC	CASSYSGSAYGYTF
NA	TRBJ2-1	TRBV28	many	TGTGCCAGCATGTCTCCGAGCTCCTACAATGAGCAGTTCTTC	CASMSPSSYNEQFF
NA	TRBJ1-4	TRBV10-3	NA	TGTGCCATCAGTGAGTCTATAACTGCTGAAAAACTGTTTTTT	CAISESITAEKLFF
NA	TRBJ1-2	TRBV5-1	NA	TGCGCCAGCAGCTTGGAAGGAAGGGCTCGGAATGGCTACACCTTC	CASSLEGRARNGYTF
NA	TRBJ2-7	TRBV29-1	many	TGCAGCGTTACCTTGGGGGGGCGGGCCTACGAGCAGTACTTC	CSVTLGGRAYEQYF
NA	TRBJ2-3	TRBV5-1	NA	TGCGCCAGCAGCCTGGGGGGCCAGACAGTCGATGCGCAGTATTTT	CASSLGGQTVDAQYF